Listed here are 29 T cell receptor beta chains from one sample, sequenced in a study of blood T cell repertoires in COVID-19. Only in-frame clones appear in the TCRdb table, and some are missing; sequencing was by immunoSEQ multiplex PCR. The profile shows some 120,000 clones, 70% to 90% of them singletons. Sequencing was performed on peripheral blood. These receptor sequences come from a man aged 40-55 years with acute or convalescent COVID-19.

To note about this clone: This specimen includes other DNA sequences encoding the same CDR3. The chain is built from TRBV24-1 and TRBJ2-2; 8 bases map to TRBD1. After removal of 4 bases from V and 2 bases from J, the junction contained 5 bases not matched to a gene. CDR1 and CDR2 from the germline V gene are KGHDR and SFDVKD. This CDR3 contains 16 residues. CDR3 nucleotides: TGTGCCACCAGTGACCCTGGGACAGGAAACACCGGGGAGCTGTTTTTT. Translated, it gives CATSDPGTGNTGELFF.

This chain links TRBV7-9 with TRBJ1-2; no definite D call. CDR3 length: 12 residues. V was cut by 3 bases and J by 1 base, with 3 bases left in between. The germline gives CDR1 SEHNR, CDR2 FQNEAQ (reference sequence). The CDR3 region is CASSFSNYGYTF. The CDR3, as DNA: TGTGCCAGCAGCTTTAGTAACTATGGCTACACCTTC.

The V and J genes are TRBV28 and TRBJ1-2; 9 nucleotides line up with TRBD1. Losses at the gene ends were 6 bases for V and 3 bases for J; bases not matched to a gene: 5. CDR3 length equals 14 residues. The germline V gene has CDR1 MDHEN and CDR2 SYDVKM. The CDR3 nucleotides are TGTGCCAGCAGGCGGACAGGGGTGGACTATGGCTACACCTTC. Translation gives CASRRTGVDYGYTF.

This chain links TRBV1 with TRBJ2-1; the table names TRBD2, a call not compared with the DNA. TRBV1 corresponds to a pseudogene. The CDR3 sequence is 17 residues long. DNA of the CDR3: TGCACCAGCAGCCAGGGGGACTTGTCGAGCTCCTACAATGAGCAGTTCTTC. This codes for CTSSQGDLSSSYNEQFF.

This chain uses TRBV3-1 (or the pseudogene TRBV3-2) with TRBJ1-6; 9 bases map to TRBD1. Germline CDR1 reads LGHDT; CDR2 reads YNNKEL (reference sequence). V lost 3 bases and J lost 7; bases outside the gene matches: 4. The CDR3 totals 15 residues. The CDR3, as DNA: TGTGCCAGCAGCCACGGGACAGGGAGAAATTCACCCCTCCACTTT. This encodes CASSHGTGRNSPLHF.

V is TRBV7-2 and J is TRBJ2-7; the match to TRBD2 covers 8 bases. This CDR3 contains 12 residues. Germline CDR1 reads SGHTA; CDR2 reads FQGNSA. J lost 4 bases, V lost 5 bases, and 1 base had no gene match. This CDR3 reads CASSKRGYEQYF. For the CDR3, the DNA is TGTGCCAGCAGCAAGCGGGGGTACGAGCAGTACTTC.

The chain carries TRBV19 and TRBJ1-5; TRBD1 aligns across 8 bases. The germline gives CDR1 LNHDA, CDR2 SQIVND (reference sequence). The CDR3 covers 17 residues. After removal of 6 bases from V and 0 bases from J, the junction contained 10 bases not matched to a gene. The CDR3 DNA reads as TGTGCCAGTAGCCAAAAACAGGGGGGCCGTAGCAATCAGCCCCAGCATTTT. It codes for CASSQKQGGRSNQPQHF. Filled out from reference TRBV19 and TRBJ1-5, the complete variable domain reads DGGITQSPKYLFRKEGQNVTLSCEQNLNHDAMYWYRQDPGQGLRLIYYSQIVNDFQKGDIAEGYSVSREKKESFPLTVTSAQKNPTAFYLCASSQKQGGRSNQPQHFGDGTRLSIL.

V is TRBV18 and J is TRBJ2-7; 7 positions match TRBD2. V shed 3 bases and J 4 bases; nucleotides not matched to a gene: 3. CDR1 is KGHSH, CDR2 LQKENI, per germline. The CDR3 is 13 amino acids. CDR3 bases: TGTGCCAGCTCACCTAACGGGGGGTACGAGCAGTACTTC. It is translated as CASSPNGGYEQYF.

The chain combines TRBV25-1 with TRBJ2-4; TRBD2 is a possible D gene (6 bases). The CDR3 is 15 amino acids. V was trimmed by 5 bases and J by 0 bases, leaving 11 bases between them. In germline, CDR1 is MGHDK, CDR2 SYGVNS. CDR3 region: CASSRTGLAKNIQYF. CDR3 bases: TGTGCCAGCAGTAGGACGGGACTAGCCAAAAACATTCAGTACTTC.

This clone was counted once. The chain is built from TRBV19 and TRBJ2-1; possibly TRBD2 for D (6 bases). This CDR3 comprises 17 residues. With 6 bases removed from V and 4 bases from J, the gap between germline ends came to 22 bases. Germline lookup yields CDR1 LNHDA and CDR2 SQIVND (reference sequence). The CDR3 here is CASSPARGGSLYNEQFF. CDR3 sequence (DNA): TGTGCCAGTAGCCCTGCCCGAGGAGGGAGCCTTTACAATGAGCAGTTCTTC.

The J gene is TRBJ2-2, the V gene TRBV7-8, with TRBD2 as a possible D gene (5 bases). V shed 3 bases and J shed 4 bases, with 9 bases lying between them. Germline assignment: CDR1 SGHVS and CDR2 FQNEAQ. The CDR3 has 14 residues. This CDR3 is CASSLDRGTGELFF. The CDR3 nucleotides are TGTGCCAGCAGCTTGGATCGGGGCACCGGGGAGCTGTTTTTT.

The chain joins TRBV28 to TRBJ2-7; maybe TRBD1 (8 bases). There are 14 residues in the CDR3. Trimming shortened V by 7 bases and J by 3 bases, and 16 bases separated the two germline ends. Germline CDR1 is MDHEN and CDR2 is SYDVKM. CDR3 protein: CASIPGGGGYEQYF. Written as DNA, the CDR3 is TGTGCCAGCATCCCAGGGGGCGGGGGCTACGAGCAGTACTTC.

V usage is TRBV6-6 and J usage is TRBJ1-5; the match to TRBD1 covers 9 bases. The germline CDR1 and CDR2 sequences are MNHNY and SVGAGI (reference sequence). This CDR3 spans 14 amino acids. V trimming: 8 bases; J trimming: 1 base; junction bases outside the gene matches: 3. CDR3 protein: CASWGQGSNQPQHF. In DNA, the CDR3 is TGTGCCAGCTGGGGACAGGGAAGCAATCAGCCCCAGCATTTT.

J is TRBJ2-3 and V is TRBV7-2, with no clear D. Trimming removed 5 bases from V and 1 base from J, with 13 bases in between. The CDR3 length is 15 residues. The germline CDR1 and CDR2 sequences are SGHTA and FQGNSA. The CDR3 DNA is TGTGCCAGCAGCCGCGGCCGGTTGGGCACAGATACGCAGTATTTT. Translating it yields CASSRGRLGTDTQYF. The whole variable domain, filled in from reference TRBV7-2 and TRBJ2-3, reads GAGVSQSPSNKVTEKGKDVELRCDPISGHTALYWYRQSLGQGLEFLIYFQGNSAPDKSGLPSDRFSAERTGGSVSTLTIQRTQQEDSAVYLCASSRGRLGTDTQYFGPGTRLTVL.

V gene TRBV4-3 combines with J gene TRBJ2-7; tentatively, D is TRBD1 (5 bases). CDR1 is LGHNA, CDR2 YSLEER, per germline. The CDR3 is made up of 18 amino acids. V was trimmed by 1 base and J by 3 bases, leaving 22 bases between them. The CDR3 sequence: CASSQGTYYPSPLYEQYF. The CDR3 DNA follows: TGCGCCAGCAGCCAAGGGACATATTATCCATCCCCTCTCTACGAGCAGTACTTC.

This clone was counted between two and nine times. CDR3 DNA sequence: TGTGCCAGCAGCAAGATCTCGGGACAGGCCTACGAGCAGTACTTC. Amino acid sequence: CASSKISGQAYEQYF. The rearrangement links TRBV5-6 to TRBJ2-7; the match to TRBD1 covers 8 bases. This CDR3 is 15 amino acids long. V lost 4 bases and J lost 2; bases outside the gene matches: 8. Germline assignment: CDR1 SGHDT and CDR2 YYEEEE.

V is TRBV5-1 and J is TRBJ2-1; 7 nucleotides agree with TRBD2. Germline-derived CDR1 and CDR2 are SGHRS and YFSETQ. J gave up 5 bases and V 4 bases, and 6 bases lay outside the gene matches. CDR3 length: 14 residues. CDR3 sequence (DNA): TGCGCCAGCAGCCCCGGACTAGACCACAATGAGCAGTTCTTC. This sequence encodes CASSPGLDHNEQFF.

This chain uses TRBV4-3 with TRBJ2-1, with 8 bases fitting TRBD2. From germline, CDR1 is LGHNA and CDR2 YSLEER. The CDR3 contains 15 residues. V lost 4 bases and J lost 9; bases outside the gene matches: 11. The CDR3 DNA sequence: TGCGCCAGCAGCCTACGAGACAGCGGGGGAACTGAGCAGTTCTTC. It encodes CASSLRDSGGTEQFF.

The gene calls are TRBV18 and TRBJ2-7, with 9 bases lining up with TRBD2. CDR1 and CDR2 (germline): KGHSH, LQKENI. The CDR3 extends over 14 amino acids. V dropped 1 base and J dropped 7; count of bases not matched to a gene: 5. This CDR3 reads CASSPQRGAGEQYF. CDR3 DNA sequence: TGTGCCAGCTCACCACAGCGGGGGGCGGGGGAGCAGTACTTC.

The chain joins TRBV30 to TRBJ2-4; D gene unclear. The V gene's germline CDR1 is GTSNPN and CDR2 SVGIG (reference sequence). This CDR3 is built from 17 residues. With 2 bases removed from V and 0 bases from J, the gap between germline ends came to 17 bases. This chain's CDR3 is CAWSSPGSSLAKNIQYF. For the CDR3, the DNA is TGTGCCTGGAGTAGCCCCGGGTCGTCACTAGCCAAAAACATTCAGTACTTC. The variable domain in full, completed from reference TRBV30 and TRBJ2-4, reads SQTIHQWPATLVQPVGSPLSLECTVEGTSNPNLYWYRQAAGRGLQLLFYSVGIGQISSEVPQNLSASRPQDRQFILSSKKLLLSDSGFYLCAWSSPGSSLAKNIQYFGAGTRLSVL.

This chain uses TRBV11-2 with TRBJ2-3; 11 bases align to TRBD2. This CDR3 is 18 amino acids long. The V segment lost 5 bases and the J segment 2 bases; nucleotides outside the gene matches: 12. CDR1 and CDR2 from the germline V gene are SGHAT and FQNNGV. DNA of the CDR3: TGTGCCAGCAGCCTCCCTTCCGGGACTAGCGGAACCACAGATACGCAGTATTTT. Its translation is CASSLPSGTSGTTDTQYF.

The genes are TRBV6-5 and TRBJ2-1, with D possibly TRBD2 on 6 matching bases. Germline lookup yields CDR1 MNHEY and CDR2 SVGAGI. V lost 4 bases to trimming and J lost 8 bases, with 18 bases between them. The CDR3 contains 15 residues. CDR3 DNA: TGTGCCAGCAGTTCCTTGGGGACTGGATATGATGAGCAGTTCTTC. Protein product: CASSSLGTGYDEQFF.

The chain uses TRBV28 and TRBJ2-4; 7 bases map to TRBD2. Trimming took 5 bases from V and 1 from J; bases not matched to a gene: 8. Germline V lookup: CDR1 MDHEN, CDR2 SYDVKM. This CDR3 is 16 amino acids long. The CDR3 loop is CASSPRGEEAKNIQYF. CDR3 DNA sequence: TGTGCCAGCAGTCCTCGGGGGGAGGAGGCCAAAAACATTCAGTACTTC.

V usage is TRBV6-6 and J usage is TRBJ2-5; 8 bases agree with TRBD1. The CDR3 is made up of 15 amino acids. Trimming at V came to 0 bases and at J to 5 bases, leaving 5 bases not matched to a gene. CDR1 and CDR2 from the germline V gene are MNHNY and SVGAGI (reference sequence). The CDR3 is CASSYSTGGRETQYF. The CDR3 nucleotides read TGTGCCAGCAGTTACTCTACAGGGGGTAGGGAGACCCAGTACTTC.

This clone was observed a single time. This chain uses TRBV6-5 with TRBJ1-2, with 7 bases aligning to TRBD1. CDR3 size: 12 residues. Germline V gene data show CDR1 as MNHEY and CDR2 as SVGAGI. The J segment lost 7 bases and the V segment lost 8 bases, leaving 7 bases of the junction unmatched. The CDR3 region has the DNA TGTGCCAGCCAGGGGGGAAAGGGTGGCTACACCTTC. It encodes CASQGGKGGYTF.

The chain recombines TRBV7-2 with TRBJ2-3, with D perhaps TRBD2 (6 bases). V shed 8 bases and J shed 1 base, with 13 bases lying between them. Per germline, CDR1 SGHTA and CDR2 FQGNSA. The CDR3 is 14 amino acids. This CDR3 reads CASGRDLGTDTQYF. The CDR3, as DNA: TGTGCCAGCGGCCGGGACTTGGGCACAGATACGCAGTATTTT. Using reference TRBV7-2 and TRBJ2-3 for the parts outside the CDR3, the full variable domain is GAGVSQSPSNKVTEKGKDVELRCDPISGHTALYWYRQSLGQGLEFLIYFQGNSAPDKSGLPSDRFSAERTGGSVSTLTIQRTQQEDSAVYLCASGRDLGTDTQYFGPGTRLTVL.

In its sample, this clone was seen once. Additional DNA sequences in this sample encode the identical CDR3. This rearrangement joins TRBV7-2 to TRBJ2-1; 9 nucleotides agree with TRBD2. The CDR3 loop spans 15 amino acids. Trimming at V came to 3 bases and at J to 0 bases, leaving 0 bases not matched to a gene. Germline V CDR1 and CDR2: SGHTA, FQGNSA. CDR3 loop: CASSFSGSSYNEQFF. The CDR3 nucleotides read TGTGCCAGCAGCTTTAGCGGGAGCTCCTACAATGAGCAGTTCTTC.

The CDR3 DNA reads TGTGCCAGCAGCCGACTTAGCAATCAGCCCCAGCATTTT. This sequence encodes CASSRLSNQPQHF. The J gene is TRBJ1-5, the V gene TRBV12-3 or TRBV12-4, with no clear D. Trimming took 6 bases from V and 0 from J, leaving 6 bases between them. The CDR3 runs to 13 residues.

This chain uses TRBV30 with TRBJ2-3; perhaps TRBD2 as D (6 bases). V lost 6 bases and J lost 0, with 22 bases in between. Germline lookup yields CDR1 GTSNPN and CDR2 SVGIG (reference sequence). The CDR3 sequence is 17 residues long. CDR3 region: CACRLFGTAASTDTQYF. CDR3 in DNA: TGTGCCTGCCGCCTTTTTGGGACTGCCGCTAGCACAGATACGCAGTATTTT. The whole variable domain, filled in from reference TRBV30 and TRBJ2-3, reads SQTIHQWPATLVQPVGSPLSLECTVEGTSNPNLYWYRQAAGRGLQLLFYSVGIGQISSEVPQNLSASRPQDRQFILSSKKLLLSDSGFYLCACRLFGTAASTDTQYFGPGTRLTVL.